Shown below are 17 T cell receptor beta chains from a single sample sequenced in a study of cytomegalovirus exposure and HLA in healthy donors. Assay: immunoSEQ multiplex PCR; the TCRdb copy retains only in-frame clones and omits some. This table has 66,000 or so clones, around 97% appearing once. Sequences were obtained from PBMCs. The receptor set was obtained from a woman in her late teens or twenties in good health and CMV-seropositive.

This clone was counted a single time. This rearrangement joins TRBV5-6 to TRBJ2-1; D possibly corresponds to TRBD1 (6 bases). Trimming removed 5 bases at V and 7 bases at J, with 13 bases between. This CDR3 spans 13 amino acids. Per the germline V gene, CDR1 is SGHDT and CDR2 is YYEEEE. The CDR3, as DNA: TGTGCCAGCAGTCAGACAGGAGTTAATGAGCAGTTCTTC. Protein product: CASSQTGVNEQFF.

CDR3 region: CASSLGQGATEAFF. CDR3 in DNA: TGTGCCAGCAGCCTCGGACAGGGGGCCACTGAAGCTTTCTTT. This sequence joins TRBV7-6 and TRBJ1-1, with 11 bases lining up with TRBD1. CDR3 length equals 14 residues. Trimming took 5 bases from V and 4 from J; bases not matched to a gene: 3. Per the germline V gene, CDR1 is SGHVS and CDR2 is FNYEAQ.

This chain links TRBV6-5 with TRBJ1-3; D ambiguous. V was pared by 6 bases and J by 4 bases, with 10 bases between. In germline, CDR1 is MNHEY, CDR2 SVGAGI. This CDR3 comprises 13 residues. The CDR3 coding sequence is TGTGCCAGCAGACGCGACACAGGAAACACCATATATTTT. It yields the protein CASRRDTGNTIYF.

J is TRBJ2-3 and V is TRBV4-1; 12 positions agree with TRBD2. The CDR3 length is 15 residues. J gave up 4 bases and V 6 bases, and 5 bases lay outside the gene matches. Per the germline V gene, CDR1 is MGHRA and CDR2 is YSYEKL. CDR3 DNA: TGCGCCAGCAGTCTGACTAGCGGGAGATCAGATACGCAGTATTTT. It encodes CASSLTSGRSDTQYF.

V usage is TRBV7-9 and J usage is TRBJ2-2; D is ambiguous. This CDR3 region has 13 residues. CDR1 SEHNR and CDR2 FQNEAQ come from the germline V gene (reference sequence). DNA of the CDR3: TGTGCAGTGGCACCCCCAAACACCGGGGAGCTGTTTTTT. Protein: CAVAPPNTGELFF.

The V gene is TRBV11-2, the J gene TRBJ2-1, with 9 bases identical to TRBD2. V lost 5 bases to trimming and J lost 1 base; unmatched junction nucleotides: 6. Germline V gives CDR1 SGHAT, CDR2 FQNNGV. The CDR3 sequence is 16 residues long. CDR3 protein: CASSIYSGSSYNEQFF. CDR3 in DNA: TGTGCCAGCAGCATTTATAGCGGGAGTTCCTACAATGAGCAGTTCTTC.

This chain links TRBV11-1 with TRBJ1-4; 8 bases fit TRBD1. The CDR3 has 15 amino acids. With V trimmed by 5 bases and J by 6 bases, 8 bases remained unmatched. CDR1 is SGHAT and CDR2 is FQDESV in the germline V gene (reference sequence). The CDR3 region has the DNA TGTGCCAGCAGCCCTGGACAGGGACGGGATGAAAAACTGTTTTTT. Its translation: CASSPGQGRDEKLFF.

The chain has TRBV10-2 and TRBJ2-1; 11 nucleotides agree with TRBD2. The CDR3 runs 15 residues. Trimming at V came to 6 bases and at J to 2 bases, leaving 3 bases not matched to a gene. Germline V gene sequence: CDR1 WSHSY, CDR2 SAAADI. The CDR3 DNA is TGCGCCAGCAGGGGACTAGCGGAACCCTACAATGAGCAGTTCTTC. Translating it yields CASRGLAEPYNEQFF.

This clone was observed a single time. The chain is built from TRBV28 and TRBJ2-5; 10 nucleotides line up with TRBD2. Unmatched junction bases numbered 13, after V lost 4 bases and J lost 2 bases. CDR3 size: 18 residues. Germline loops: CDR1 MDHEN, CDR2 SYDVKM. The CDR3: CASSSPLAGEVGQETQYF. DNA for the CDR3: TGTGCCAGCAGTTCTCCGCTAGCGGGAGAGGTGGGTCAAGAGACCCAGTACTTC.

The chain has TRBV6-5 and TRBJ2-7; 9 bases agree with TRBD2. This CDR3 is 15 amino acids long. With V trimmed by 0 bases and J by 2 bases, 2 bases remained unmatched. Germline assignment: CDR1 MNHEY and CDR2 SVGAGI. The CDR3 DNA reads TGTGCCAGCAGTTACTCGACTAGCGGAGCCTACGAGCAGTACTTC. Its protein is CASSYSTSGAYEQYF.

DNA of the CDR3: TGTGCCAGCATTCCAACCCCAGACAGGGCCTATGGCTACACCTTC. It specifies CASIPTPDRAYGYTF. This chain connects TRBV6-5 to TRBJ1-2; 7 bases fit TRBD1. The trim removed 7 bases at V and 4 bases at J, leaving 12 bases unmatched. This CDR3 has 15 amino acids. Germline CDR1 is MNHEY and CDR2 is SVGAGI.

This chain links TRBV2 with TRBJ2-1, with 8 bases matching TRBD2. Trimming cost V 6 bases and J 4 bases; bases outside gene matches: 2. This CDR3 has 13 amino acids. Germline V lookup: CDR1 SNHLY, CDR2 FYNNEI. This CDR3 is CASRGTSYNEQFF. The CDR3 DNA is TGTGCCAGCAGAGGGACTAGTTACAATGAGCAGTTCTTC.

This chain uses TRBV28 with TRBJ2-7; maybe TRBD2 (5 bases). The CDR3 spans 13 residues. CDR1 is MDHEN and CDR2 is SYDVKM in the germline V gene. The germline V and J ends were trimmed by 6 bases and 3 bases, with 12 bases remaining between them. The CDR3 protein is CASRVGSVYEQYF. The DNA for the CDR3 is TGTGCCAGCAGGGTCGGTAGCGTCTACGAGCAGTACTTC. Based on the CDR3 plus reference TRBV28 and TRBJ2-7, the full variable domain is DVKVTQSSRYLVKRTGEKVFLECVQDMDHENMFWYRQDPGLGLRLIYFSYDVKMKEKGDIPEGYSVSREKKERFSLILESASTNQTSMYLCASRVGSVYEQYFGPGTRLTVT.

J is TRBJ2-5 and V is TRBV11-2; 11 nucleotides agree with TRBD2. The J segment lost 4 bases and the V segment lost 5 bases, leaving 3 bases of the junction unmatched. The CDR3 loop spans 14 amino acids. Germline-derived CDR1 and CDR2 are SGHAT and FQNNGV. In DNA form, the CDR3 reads TGTGCCAGCAGCATAGGACTAGCGGGAGAGACCCAGTACTTC. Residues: CASSIGLAGETQYF. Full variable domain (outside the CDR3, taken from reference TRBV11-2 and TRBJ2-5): EAGVAQSPRYKIIEKRQSVAFWCNPISGHATLYWYQQILGQGPKLLIQFQNNGVVDDSQLPKDRFSAERLKGVDSTLKIQPAKLEDSAVYLCASSIGLAGETQYFGPGTRLLVL.

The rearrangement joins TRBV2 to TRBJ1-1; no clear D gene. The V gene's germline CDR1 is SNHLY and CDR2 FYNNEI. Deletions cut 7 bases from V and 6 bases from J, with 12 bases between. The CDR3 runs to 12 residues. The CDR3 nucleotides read TGTGCCAGCACGGGAGAGGTCGCTGAAGCTTTCTTT. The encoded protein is CASTGEVAEAFF.

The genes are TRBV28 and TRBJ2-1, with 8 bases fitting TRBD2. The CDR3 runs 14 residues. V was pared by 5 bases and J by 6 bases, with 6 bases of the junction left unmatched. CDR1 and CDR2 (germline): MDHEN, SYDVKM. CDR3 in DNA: TGTGCCAGCAGTCCGGGAGGGTCCATCAATGAGCAGTTCTTC. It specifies CASSPGGSINEQFF.

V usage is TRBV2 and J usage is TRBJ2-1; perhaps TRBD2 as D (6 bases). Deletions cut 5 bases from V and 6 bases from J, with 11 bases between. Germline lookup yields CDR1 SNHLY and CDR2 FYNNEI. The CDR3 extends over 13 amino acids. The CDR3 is CASSLARGNEQFF. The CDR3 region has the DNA TGTGCCAGCAGTCTAGCGAGGGGCAATGAGCAGTTCTTC.